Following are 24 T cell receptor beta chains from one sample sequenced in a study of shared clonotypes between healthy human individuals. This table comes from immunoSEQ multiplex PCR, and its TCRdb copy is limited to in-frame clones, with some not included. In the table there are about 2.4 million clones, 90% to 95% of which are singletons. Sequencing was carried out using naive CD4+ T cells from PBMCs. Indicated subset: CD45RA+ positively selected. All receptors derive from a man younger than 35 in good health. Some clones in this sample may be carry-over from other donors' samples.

CDR3 protein: CASSSTSGRSIYNEQFF. The DNA for the CDR3 is TGTGCCAGCAGCTCGACGAGCGGGAGAAGTATCTACAATGAGCAGTTCTTC. This chain connects TRBV11-3 to TRBJ2-1; 8 positions agree with TRBD2. V lost 4 bases, J lost 3 bases, and 11 bases stayed unmatched. The CDR3 spans 17 residues. Germline CDR1 SGHNT, CDR2 YENEEA.

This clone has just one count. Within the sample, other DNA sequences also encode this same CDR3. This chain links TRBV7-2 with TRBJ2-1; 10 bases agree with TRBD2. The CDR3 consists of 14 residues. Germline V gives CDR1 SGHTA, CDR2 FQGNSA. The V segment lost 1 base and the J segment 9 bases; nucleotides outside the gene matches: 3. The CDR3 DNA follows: TGTGCCAGCAGCTTAGGGACTAGCGGTAGTGAGCAGTTCTTC. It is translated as CASSLGTSGSEQFF. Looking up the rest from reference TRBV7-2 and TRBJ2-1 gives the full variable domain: GAGVSQSPSNKVTEKGKDVELRCDPISGHTALYWYRQSLGQGLEFLIYFQGNSAPDKSGLPSDRFSAERTGGSVSTLTIQRTQQEDSAVYLCASSLGTSGSEQFFGPGTRLTVL.

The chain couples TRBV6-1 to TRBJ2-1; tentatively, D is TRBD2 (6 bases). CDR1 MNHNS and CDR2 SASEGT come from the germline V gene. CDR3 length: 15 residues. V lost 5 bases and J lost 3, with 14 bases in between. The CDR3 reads CASSPTSPIYNEQFF. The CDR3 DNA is TGTGCCAGCAGTCCTACTAGCCCTATCTACAATGAGCAGTTCTTC.

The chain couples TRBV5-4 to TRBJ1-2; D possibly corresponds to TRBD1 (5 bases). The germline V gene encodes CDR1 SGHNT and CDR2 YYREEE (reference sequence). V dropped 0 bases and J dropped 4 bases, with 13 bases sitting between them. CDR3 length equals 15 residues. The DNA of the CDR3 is TGTGCCAGCAGCTTGGGGGGTGACAGAGGCTATGGCTACACCTTC. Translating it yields CASSLGGDRGYGYTF.

In nucleotides, the CDR3 is TGTGCCAGTACGGTACTTAGCGGGAGCACAGATACGCAGTATTTT. It yields the protein CASTVLSGSTDTQYF. The genes are TRBV28 and TRBJ2-3; 7 bases fit TRBD2. With 9 bases clipped from V and 0 bases from J, the junction kept 9 bases outside the gene matches. The CDR3 has 15 residues. The germline CDR1 and CDR2 sequences are MDHEN and SYDVKM.

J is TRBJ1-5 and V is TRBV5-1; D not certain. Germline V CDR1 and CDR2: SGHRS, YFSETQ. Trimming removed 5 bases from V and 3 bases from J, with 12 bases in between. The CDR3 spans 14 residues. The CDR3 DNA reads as TGCGCCAGCAGGGGAAGTCAGAACAATCAGCCCCAGCATTTT. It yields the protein CASRGSQNNQPQHF.

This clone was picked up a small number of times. CDR3 amino acids: CASKYRNTGELFF. CDR3 bases: TGCGCCAGCAAGTACCGGAACACCGGGGAGCTGTTTTTT. The chain couples TRBV5-1 to TRBJ2-2, with D uncertain. The CDR3 has 13 amino acids. V lost 6 bases, J lost 1 base, and 7 bases lay in between. Germline CDR1 reads SGHRS; CDR2 reads YFSETQ. The full variable domain, its missing parts supplied by reference TRBV5-1 and TRBJ2-2, is KAGVTQTPRYLIKTRGQQVTLSCSPISGHRSVSWYQQTPGQGLQFLFEYFSETQRNKGNFPGRFSGRQFSNSRSEMNVSTLELGDSALYLCASKYRNTGELFFGEGSRLTVL.

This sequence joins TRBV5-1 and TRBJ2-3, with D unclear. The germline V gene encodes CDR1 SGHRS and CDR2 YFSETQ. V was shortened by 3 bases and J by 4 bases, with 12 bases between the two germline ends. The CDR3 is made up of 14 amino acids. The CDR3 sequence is CASSSSRPPDTQYF. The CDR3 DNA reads TGCGCCAGCAGCTCTTCGAGACCCCCAGATACGCAGTATTTT.

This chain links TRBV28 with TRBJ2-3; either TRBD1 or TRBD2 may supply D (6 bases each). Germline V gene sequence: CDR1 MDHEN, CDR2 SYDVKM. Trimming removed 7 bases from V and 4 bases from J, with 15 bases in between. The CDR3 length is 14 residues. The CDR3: CASTGQAGPDTQYF. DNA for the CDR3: TGTGCCAGCACGGGACAAGCGGGCCCAGATACGCAGTATTTT.

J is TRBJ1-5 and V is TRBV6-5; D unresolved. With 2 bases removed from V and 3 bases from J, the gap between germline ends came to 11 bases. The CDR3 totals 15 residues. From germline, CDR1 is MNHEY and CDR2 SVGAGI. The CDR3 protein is CASSYLDTINQPQHF. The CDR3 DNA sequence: TGTGCCAGCAGTTACCTCGACACCATCAATCAGCCCCAGCATTTT.

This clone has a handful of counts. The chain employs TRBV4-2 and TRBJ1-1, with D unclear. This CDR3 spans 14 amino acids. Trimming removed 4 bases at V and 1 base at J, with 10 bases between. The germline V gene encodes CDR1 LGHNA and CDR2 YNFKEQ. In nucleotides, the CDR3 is TGTGCCAGCAGCCGGGAGGGTTGGAACACTGAAGCTTTCTTT. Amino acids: CASSREGWNTEAFF.

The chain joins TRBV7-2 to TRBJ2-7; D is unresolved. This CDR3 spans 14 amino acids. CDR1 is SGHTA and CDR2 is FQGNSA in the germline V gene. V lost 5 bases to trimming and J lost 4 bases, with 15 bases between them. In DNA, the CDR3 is TGTGCCAGCAGCCTCACTGCCCCGAAATACGAGCAGTACTTC. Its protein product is CASSLTAPKYEQYF.

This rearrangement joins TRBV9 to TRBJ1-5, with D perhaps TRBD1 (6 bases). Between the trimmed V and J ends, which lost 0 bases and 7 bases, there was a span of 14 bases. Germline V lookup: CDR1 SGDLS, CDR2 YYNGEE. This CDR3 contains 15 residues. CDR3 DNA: TGTGCCAGCAGCGTAGACGTTGGAGGGGGACAGCCCCAGCATTTT. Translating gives CASSVDVGGGQPQHF.

CDR3 nucleotides: TGCGCCAGCAGCATGGGACTAGCGGGCGGAACAGATACGCAGTATTTT. Its translation is CASSMGLAGGTDTQYF. This rearrangement joins TRBV5-1 to TRBJ2-3; 12 positions agree with TRBD2. V dropped 4 bases and J dropped 3; count of bases not matched to a gene: 6. Germline CDR1 reads SGHRS; CDR2 reads YFSETQ. The CDR3 contains 16 residues.

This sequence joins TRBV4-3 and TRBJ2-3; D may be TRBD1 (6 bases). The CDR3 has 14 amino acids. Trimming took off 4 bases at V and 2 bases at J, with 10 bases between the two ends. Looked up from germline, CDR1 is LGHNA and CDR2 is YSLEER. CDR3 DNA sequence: TGCGCCAGCAGCCTCCGGGACATCACAGATACGCAGTATTTT. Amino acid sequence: CASSLRDITDTQYF.

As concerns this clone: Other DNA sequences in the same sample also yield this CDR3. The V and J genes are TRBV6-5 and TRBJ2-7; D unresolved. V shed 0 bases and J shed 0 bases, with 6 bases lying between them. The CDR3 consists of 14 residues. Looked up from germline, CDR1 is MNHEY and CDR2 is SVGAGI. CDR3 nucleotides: TGTGCCAGCAGTTACTCTTCCCGCTCCTACGAGCAGTACTTC. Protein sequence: CASSYSSRSYEQYF.

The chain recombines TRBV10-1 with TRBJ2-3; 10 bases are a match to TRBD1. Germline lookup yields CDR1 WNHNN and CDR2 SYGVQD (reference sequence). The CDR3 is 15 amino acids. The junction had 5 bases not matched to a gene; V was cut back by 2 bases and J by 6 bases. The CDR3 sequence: CASSEGTGDGDTQYF. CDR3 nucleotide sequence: TGCGCCAGCAGTGAGGGGACAGGGGATGGGGATACGCAGTATTTT.

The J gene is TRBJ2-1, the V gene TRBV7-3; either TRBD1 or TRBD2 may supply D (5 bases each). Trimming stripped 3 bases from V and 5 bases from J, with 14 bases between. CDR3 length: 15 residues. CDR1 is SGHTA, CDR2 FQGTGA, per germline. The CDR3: CASSFRGARDNEQFF. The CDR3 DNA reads TGTGCCAGCAGCTTTAGGGGAGCTCGTGACAATGAGCAGTTCTTC.

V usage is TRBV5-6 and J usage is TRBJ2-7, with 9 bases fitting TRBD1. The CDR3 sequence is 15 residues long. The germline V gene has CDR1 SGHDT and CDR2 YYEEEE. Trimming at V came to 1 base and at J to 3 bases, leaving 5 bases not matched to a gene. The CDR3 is CASSLKTGGYYEQYF. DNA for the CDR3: TGTGCCAGCAGCTTGAAAACAGGGGGCTACTACGAGCAGTACTTC.

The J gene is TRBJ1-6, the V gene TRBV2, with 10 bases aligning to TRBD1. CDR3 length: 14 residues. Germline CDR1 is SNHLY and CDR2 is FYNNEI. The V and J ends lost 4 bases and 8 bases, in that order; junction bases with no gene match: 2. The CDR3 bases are TGTGCCAGCAGTGGGACAGGGGGTTATTCACCCCTCCACTTT. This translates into CASSGTGGYSPLHF.

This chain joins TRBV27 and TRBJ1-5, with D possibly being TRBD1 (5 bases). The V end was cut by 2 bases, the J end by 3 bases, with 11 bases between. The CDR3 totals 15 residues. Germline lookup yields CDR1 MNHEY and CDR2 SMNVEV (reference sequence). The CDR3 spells CASSLGNRNNQPQHF. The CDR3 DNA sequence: TGTGCCAGCAGTTTAGGGAACAGGAACAATCAGCCCCAGCATTTT.

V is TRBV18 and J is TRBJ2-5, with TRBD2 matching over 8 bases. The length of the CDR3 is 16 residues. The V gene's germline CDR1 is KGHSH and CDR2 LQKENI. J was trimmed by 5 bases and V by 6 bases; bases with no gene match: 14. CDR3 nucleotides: TGTGCCAGCTCCTGGACTAGCCTGAGTAATAGCGAGACCCAGTACTTC. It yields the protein CASSWTSLSNSETQYF. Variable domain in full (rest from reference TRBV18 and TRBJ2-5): NAGVMQNPRHLVRRRGQEARLRCSPMKGHSHVYWYRQLPEEGLKFMVYLQKENIIDESGMPKERFSAEFPKEGPSILRIQQVVRGDSAAYFCASSWTSLSNSETQYFGPGTRLLVL.

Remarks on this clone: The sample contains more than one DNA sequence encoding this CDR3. Here the CDR3 reads CASSLYRQPQHF. CDR3 sequence (DNA): TGTGCCAGCAGTTTATACCGCCAGCCCCAGCATTTT. The chain combines TRBV28 with TRBJ1-5; D uncertain. Germline values: CDR1 MDHEN, CDR2 SYDVKM. Trimming pared 1 base from V and 7 bases from J, leaving 5 bases between. This CDR3 region has 12 residues. The whole variable domain, filled in from reference TRBV28 and TRBJ1-5, reads DVKVTQSSRYLVKRTGEKVFLECVQDMDHENMFWYRQDPGLGLRLIYFSYDVKMKEKGDIPEGYSVSREKKERFSLILESASTNQTSMYLCASSLYRQPQHFGDGTRLSIL.

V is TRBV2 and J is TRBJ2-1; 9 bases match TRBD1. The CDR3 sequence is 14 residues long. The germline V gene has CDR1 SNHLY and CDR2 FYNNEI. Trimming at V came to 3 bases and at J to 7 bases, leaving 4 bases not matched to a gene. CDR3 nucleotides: TGTGCCAGCAGTGACCGGGACAGGGTTAATGAGCAGTTCTTC. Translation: CASSDRDRVNEQFF.